The 2 T cell receptor beta chains presented below share a single source sample, sequenced in a study of tumor and adjacent non-tumor tissue in lung cancer. The template was RNA from unsorted bulk tissue. The library came from three nested PCR rounds adapted from ARM-PCR protocols. TCRdb reprocessed the multiplex PCR reads via MiXCR and lists one record per CDR3 protein. The table records fewer than 120,000 distinct CDR3 sequences, 75% to 90% of them present only once. The sequencing input was lung tumor tissue. Receptor source: a man between 65 and 79 years old with non-small cell lung cancer.

Concerning this clonotype: The conserved final phenylalanine or tryptophan is absent from the CDR3, which likely points to a read error. The rearrangement joins TRBV6-1 to TRBJ2-7, with D unresolved. The V gene's germline CDR1 is MNHNS and CDR2 SASEGT. The CDR3 spans 11 residues. The CDR3 here is CPSLKGPEQYL. The CDR3 coding sequence is TGTCCCAGCCTTAAAGGGCCCGAGCAGTACTTA.

The CDR3 DNA reads TGTGCCAGCAGTCGTCCAGGTTCGAAAGTGACTGAAGCTTTCTTT. The encoded protein is CASSRPGSKVTEAFF. This sequence joins TRBV6-5 and TRBJ1-1, with D unclear. Between the trimmed V and J ends, which lost 5 bases and 5 bases, there was a span of 18 bases. The germline V gene has CDR1 MNHEY and CDR2 SVGAGI. The CDR3 is 15 amino acids.